This T cell receptor beta chain came from a study of cytomegalovirus exposure and HLA in healthy donors. The CDR3 is made up of 17 amino acids. Germline CDR1 is LNHDA and CDR2 is SQIVND (reference sequence). Trimming took 2 bases from V and 5 from J, leaving 19 bases between them. The PCR employed 60 Vbeta primers together with 13 Jbeta primers. Sequenced by immunoSEQ multiplex PCR; TCRdb stores in-frame clones only, minus some. The sample carries approximately 150,000 clones, 76% recorded once. The sequence was collected from a middle-aged man in good health and CMV-seronegative. Input material: PBMCs. The V gene is TRBV19, the J gene TRBJ1-5, with D perhaps matching TRBD1 (5 bases). DNA for the CDR3: TGTGCCAGTAGTATACCCCGGGGGAGAAAGGGCGATCAGCCCCAGCATTTT. Amino acid sequence: CASSIPRGRKGDQPQHF.